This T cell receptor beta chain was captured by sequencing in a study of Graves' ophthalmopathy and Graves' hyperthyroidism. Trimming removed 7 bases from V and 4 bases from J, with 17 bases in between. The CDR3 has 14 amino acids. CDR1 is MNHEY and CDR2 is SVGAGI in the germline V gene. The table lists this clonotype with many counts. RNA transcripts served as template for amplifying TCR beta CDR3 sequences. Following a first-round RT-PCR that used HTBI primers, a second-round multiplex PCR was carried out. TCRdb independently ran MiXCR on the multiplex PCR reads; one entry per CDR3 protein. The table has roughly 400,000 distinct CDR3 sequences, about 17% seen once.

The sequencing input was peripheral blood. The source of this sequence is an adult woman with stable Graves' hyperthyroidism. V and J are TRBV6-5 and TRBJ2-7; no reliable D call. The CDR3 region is CASTARFNSYEQYF. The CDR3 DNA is TGTGCCAGCACGGCTAGGTTCAATTCATACGAGCAGTACTTC.